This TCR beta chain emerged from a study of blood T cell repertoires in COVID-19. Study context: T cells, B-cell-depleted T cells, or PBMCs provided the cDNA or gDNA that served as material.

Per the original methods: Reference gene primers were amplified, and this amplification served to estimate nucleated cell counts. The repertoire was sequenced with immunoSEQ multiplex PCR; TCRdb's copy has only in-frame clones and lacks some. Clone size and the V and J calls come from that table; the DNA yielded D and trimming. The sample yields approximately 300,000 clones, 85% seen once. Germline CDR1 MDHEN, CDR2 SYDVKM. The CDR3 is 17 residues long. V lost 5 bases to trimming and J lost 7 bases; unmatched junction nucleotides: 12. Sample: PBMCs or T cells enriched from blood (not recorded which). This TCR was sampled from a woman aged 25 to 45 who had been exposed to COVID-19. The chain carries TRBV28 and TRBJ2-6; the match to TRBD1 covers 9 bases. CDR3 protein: CASSTDRGIVKANVLTF. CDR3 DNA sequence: TGTGCCAGCAGTACAGACAGGGGGATAGTTAAAGCCAACGTCCTGACTTTC.